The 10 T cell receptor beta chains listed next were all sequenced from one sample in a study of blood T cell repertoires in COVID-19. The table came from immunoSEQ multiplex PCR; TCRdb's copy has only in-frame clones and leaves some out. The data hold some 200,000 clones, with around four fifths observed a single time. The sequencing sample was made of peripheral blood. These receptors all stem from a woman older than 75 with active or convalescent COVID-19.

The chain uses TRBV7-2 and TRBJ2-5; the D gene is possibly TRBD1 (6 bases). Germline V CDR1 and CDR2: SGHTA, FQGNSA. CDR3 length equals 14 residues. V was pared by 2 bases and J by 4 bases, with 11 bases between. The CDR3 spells CASSLKTGRETQYF. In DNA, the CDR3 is TGTGCCAGCAGCTTAAAAACAGGGCGAGAGACCCAGTACTTC.

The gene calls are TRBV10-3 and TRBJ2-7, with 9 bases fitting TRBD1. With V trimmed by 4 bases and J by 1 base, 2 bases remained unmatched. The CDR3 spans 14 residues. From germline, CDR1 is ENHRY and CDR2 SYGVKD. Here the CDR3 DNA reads TGTGCCATCAGTGCGGGACAGGGATCCTACGAGCAGTACTTC. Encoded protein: CAISAGQGSYEQYF.

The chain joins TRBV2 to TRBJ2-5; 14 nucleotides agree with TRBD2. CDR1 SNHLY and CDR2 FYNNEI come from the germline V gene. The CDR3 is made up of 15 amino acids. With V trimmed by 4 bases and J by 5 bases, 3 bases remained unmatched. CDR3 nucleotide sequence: TGTGCCAGCAGTGGGAGACTAGCGGGGGGGGAGACCCAGTACTTC. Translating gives CASSGRLAGGETQYF. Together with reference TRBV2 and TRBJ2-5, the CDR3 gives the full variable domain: EPEVTQTPSHQVTQMGQEVILRCVPISNHLYFYWYRQILGQKVEFLVSFYNNEISEKSEIFDDQFSVERPDGSNFTLKIRSTKLEDSAMYFCASSGRLAGGETQYFGPGTRLLVL.

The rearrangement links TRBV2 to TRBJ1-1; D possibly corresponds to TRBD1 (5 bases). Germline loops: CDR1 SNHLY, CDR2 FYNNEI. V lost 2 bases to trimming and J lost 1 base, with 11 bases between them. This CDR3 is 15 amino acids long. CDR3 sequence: CASSENGGTNTEAFF. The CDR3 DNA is TGTGCCAGCAGTGAAAATGGGGGGACGAACACTGAAGCTTTCTTT. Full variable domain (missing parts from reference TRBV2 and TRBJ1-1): EPEVTQTPSHQVTQMGQEVILRCVPISNHLYFYWYRQILGQKVEFLVSFYNNEISEKSEIFDDQFSVERPDGSNFTLKIRSTKLEDSAMYFCASSENGGTNTEAFFGQGTRLTVV.

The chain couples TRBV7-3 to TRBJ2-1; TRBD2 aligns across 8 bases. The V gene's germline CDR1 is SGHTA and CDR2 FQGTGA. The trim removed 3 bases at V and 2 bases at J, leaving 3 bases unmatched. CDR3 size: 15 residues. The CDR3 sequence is CASSFREGPYNEQFF. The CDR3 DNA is TGTGCCAGCAGCTTCCGGGAGGGCCCCTACAATGAGCAGTTCTTC.

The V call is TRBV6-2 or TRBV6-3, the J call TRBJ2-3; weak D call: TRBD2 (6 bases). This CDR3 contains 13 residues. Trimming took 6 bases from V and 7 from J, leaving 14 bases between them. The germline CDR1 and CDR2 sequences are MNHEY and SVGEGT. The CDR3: CASSSGAINTQYF. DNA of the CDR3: TGTGCCAGCAGCTCGGGAGCGATCAATACGCAGTATTTT.

The CDR3 coding sequence is TGTGCCAGCAGTTTAAAGGGAGGGAACACTGAAGCTTTCTTT. Protein product: CASSLKGGNTEAFF. The chain couples TRBV28 to TRBJ1-1; no reliable D call. Germline V CDR1 and CDR2: MDHEN, SYDVKM. V was shortened by 2 bases and J by 1 base, with 8 bases between the two germline ends. The CDR3 loop spans 14 amino acids.

CDR3 amino acids: CASSWGDRTGNSPLHF. In nucleotides, the CDR3 is TGCGCCAGCAGCTGGGGGGACAGGACTGGTAATTCACCCCTCCACTTT. The chain joins TRBV5-1 to TRBJ1-6; 8 bases are a match to TRBD1. CDR1 and CDR2 from the germline V gene are SGHRS and YFSETQ. The ends lost 3 bases at V and 6 bases at J; junction bases unmatched: 8. The CDR3 sequence is 16 residues long. The variable domain in full, with the rest retrieved from reference TRBV5-1 and TRBJ1-6, is KAGVTQTPRYLIKTRGQQVTLSCSPISGHRSVSWYQQTPGQGLQFLFEYFSETQRNKGNFPGRFSGRQFSNSRSEMNVSTLELGDSALYLCASSWGDRTGNSPLHFGNGTRLTVT.

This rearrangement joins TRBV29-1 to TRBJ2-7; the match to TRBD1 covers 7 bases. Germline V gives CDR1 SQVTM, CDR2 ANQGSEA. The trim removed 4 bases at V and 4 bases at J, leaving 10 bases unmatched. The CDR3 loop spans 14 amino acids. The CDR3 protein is CSVALMTGTYEQYF. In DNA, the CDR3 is TGCAGCGTTGCCCTAATGACAGGGACATACGAGCAGTACTTC.

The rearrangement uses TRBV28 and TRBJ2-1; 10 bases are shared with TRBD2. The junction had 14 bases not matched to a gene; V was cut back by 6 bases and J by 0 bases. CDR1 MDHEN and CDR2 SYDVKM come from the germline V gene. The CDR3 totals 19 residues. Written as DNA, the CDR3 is TGTGCCAGCAGCCTCATCCAGGGAGCGGGGGGGAGCTCCTACAATGAGCAGTTCTTC. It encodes CASSLIQGAGGSSYNEQFF.